This T cell receptor (beta chain) was retrieved from a study of blood T cell repertoires in COVID-19. Looking at the study overall: Acute and convalescent COVID-19 specimens originated in the United States, Italy and Spain. The analysed material was cDNA or gDNA that came from T cells, B-cell-depleted T cells, or PBMCs.

Per the authors' pipeline: Using reference gene primer amplification, nucleated cell counts were estimated. Sequencing used immunoSEQ multiplex PCR; TCRdb keeps in-frame clones, though not all of them. The V and J calls and the clone size are those of that table, but D and trimming were determined from the DNA. The sample records 95,000 to 100,000 clones, roughly nine tenths being singletons. This clonotype was obtained from a middle-aged man with acute or convalescent COVID-19. The source material was peripheral blood.

CDR3: CASSPHLSGANTEAFF. DNA of the CDR3: TGTGCCAGCAGCCCTCATTTGAGCGGGGCCAACACTGAAGCTTTCTTT. The chain recombines TRBV5-4 with TRBJ1-1, with D perhaps TRBD1 (5 bases). CDR3 length: 16 amino acids. Germline assignment: CDR1 SGHNT and CDR2 YYREEE (reference sequence). The V end was cut by 4 bases, the J end by 2 bases, with 18 bases between.